This paragraph reports one T cell receptor (beta chain). In the PCR, 60 Vbeta and 13 Jbeta primers were used. Assay used: immunoSEQ multiplex PCR; TCRdb lists only in-frame clones, some missing. The sample table sets out roughly 200,000 clones. The CDR3 spans 15 residues. Looked up from germline, CDR1 is SGDLS and CDR2 is YYNGEE. V was trimmed by 1 base and J by 0 bases, leaving 10 bases between them. The sample is drawn from a study of cytomegalovirus exposure and HLA in healthy donors. V gene TRBV9 combines with J gene TRBJ2-5; no firm D call. Sequencing was performed on PBMCs. The TCR originated in a man between 25 and 39 years old in good health and CMV-seronegative. The CDR3 sequence is CASSVRGGNQETQYF. The DNA of the CDR3 is TGTGCCAGCAGCGTACGAGGCGGCAACCAAGAGACCCAGTACTTC.